This T cell receptor (beta chain) was identified in a study of shared clonotypes between healthy human individuals (dated by TCRdb to about 2020). Context from the whole study: Two women and three men aged 18 to 49 years were included in the cohort. For each donor, CD4 naive and CD4 memory were each run on three plates, CD8 naive on two plates, and CD8 memory on one plate. To estimate repertoire size and how much clonotype sharing occurs between individuals, the study deeply sequenced the blood TCR repertoires of several healthy adults. To increase sequencing depth and limit assay-specific biases, different laboratories used diverse techniques to prepare libraries and sequence TCR repertoires. Leukapheresis yielded between about 0.9 and 9 billion PBMCs per donor. General conclusions and limits of the study: Naive subsets generally had larger estimated clonotype richness than memory subsets. Pairwise subsampling indicated that sequencing depth was expected to affect the degree of clonotype sharing among donors. Even with the large sequencing depth, rarefaction of the sorted-subset datasets indicated that sequencing was incomplete. Because the study included only a small number of donors, the genetic and exposure-history diversity represented was limited. Sampling was restricted to blood, and TCR repertoires in tissues likely differ from the TCR repertoires found in blood. Approximately 4.8% of naive CD4, 3.5% of naive CD8, roughly 2.4% of memory CD4, and about 0.4% of memory CD8 clonotypes were shared across several donors. Higher generation probabilities were observed for clonotypes shared by all four sorted-subset donors than for non-shared clonotypes.

Comment on this clone: Its specific antigen is unknown. No quality values exist for individual bases; no much larger clone is one base distant.

Its CDR3 holds 16 amino acids, cysteine through phenylalanine. Only the CDR3 DNA is retained, 48 bases long and in frame from the first base. The junction carries 22 bases between V and J, which are trimmed by 4 bases and 6 bases respectively. The germline V gene provides CDR1 SGHDN and CDR2 FVKESK. TCR CDR3 regions were amplified from genomic DNA by multiplex PCR using the deep immunoSEQ assay. Genomic DNA extracted from each cell subset was distributed evenly over all wells of several immunoSEQ 96-well plates, and each plate served as one replicate. For sorted subsets, each replicate PCR was loaded with approximately 0.2 ug genomic DNA, equivalent to 25,000 to 30,000 T cell genomes. Purified libraries were quantified with a Qubit 3.0 fluorometer, sized on a Bioanalyzer 2100, and re-quantified with the KAPA Library Quantification kit. Every immunoSEQ 96-well plate was sequenced on a dedicated single-read 150-cycle Illumina NextSeq 550 flow cell. On the authors' methods: Because only junctional sequences without quality scores were contained in the immunoSEQ output, filtering matching that applied to full-length reads could not be performed. To assign V/J genes and CDR3, sequences were annotated against IMGT germline references using PyIR, a Python wrapper for IgBLAST v1.9. Reads were filtered out if the reads had weak V/J assignments (E-value above 1e-6), no CDR3, stop codons, out-of-frame junctions, or ambiguous translated residues. V3J clonotypes were defined by identical inferred V gene, J gene, and CDR3 amino acid sequence. Percentage overlap between repertoires was calculated by dividing the number of shared unique clonotypes by the size of the smaller repertoire. RTK rarefaction, the Chao1 estimator, and Recon v2.1 estimates of unobserved clonotypes were used to assess repertoire richness. Generation probabilities were computed with OLGA for all TCRbeta clonotypes obtained by the gDNA method from several donors. TCRdb's version of the immuneACCESS table is confined to in-frame rearrangements and falls short of the full clone set. An unresolved V gene accounts for under half of the shortfall where checked; the remainder is of unknown origin. The V and J calls and clone size come from that table; D and trimming were worked out from the DNA. This sample comprises under 350,000 clones, roughly 91% of them detected only once. Clones ranked in the top ten supply 15% to 20% of the sample.

Healthy HIV-negative adults with no recently reported acute infections or vaccinations were included as donors. Only Caucasian adults living in Nashville, Tennessee, USA were represented among the donors. CD8 memory samples were composed of magnetically selected CD45RO+ cells combined with CCR7-negative CD45RA+ effector memory (TemRA) cells. Blood was obtained by leukapheresis, after which PBMCs were separated by Ficoll-Histopaque density gradient centrifugation and cryopreserved in liquid nitrogen vapor phase. Purity and quantity of every magnetically sorted T cell population were checked by analytical flow cytometry. From each sorted fraction, genomic DNA was isolated and quantified by UV absorbance on a Nanodrop 2000c.

Sequenced sample: memory CD8+ T cells sorted from blood. The intended sense of this specimen's cell subset or site label: CD45RO+ cells pooled with CCR7-negative TemRA cells. The chain couples TRBV14 to TRBJ2-7; TRBD2 is perhaps the D gene, given 5 matching bases. The receptor comes from a man aged 18 to 29 in good health. The DNA reads TGTGCCAGCAGCCCTCGCCGAGGGAGAGGGTTGCTCGAGCAGTACTTC. Translated, this is CASSPRRGRGLLEQYF.